The 31 T cell receptor beta chains below all came from one sample that was sequenced in a study of cytomegalovirus exposure and HLA in healthy donors. Primers: 60 Vbeta forward and 13 Jbeta reverse. Profiling relied on immunoSEQ multiplex PCR, and the TCRdb table lists in-frame clones only, not all of them. Listed are 75,000 to 95,000 clones; just over 5.5% falls within the top ten. Sequencing was performed on PBMCs. Receptors were obtained from a girl under 18 in good health and CMV-seropositive.

This chain joins TRBV19 and TRBJ1-1; D remains ambiguous. The germline V and J ends were trimmed by 9 bases and 0 bases, with 20 bases remaining between them. CDR1 is LNHDA and CDR2 is SQIVND in the germline V gene (reference sequence). This CDR3 is 16 amino acids long. CDR3 residues: CASNTITGLLNTEAFF. The CDR3 DNA sequence: TGTGCCAGCAATACAATTACCGGACTCCTGAACACTGAAGCTTTCTTT. The variable domain in full, with the rest retrieved from reference TRBV19 and TRBJ1-1, is DGGITQSPKYLFRKEGQNVTLSCEQNLNHDAMYWYRQDPGQGLRLIYYSQIVNDFQKGDIAEGYSVSREKKESFPLTVTSAQKNPTAFYLCASNTITGLLNTEAFFGQGTRLTVV.

The CDR3 loop is CASSHPRRGVGTGELFF. The CDR3 coding sequence is TGTGCCAGCAGCCACCCACGGAGGGGCGTAGGGACCGGGGAGCTGTTTTTT. This chain connects TRBV14 to TRBJ2-2; D perhaps matches TRBD2 (6 bases). Per the germline V gene, CDR1 is SGHDN and CDR2 is FVKESK. V was clipped by 3 bases and J by 5 bases, with 19 bases between them. The CDR3 is made up of 17 amino acids.

This rearrangement joins TRBV5-4 to TRBJ1-6; TRBD1 matches at 7 bases. Losses at the gene ends were 3 bases for V and 6 bases for J; bases not matched to a gene: 6. Germline V lookup: CDR1 SGHNT, CDR2 YYREEE (reference sequence). CDR3 length: 15 residues. In DNA, the CDR3 is TGTGCCAGCAGCTGGGACAGAGATTTTAATTCACCCCTCCACTTT. This codes for CASSWDRDFNSPLHF. Full variable domain (outside the CDR3, taken from reference TRBV5-4 and TRBJ1-6): ETGVTQSPTHLIKTRGQQVTLRCSSQSGHNTVSWYQQALGQGPQFIFQYYREEENGRGNFPPRFSGLQFPNYSSELNVNALELDDSALYLCASSWDRDFNSPLHFGNGTRLTVT.

The gene calls are TRBV5-6 and TRBJ1-6, with TRBD1 as a possible D gene (6 bases). The CDR3 has 15 residues. The V gene lost 5 bases and the J gene lost 7 bases, with 16 bases spanning the gap. Germline V gene sequence: CDR1 SGHDT, CDR2 YYEEEE. The CDR3, as DNA: TGTGCCAGCAGAGTACAGGGAACTATAAATTCACCCCTCCACTTT. Translation gives CASRVQGTINSPLHF.

The CDR3 DNA reads as TGCGCCAGCAGCTCCGGGGACACTGAAGCTTTCTTT. Its translation is CASSSGDTEAFF. This chain uses TRBV5-1 with TRBJ1-1, with D unresolved. The CDR3 is 12 amino acids. V dropped 3 bases and J dropped 3 bases, with 6 bases sitting between them. CDR1 and CDR2 from the germline V gene are SGHRS and YFSETQ.

The chain links TRBV10-3 to TRBJ2-3, with 9 bases lining up with TRBD2. Germline loops: CDR1 ENHRY, CDR2 SYGVKD. The CDR3 is 18 residues long. V lost 4 bases to trimming and J lost 3 bases; unmatched junction nucleotides: 14. CDR3 sequence: CAISVVGGGAISTDTQYF. CDR3 bases: TGTGCCATCAGTGTCGTTGGCGGGGGGGCCATCAGTACAGATACGCAGTATTTT.

The DNA of the CDR3 is TGTGCCAGCAGCCCGGGGGGTGGAGCCTACGAGCAGTACGTC. Translating gives CASSPGGGAYEQYV. The J gene is TRBJ2-7, the V gene TRBV11-3; 7 positions match TRBD2. Losses at the gene ends were 5 bases for V and 2 bases for J; bases not matched to a gene: 6. The CDR3 extends over 14 amino acids. Germline assignment: CDR1 SGHNT and CDR2 YENEEA.

CDR3 nucleotide sequence: TGCGCCAGCAGCCTACACAGGGGGCTAGGGGAGACCCAGTACTTC. Amino acids: CASSLHRGLGETQYF. This rearrangement joins TRBV4-1 to TRBJ2-5, with 9 bases aligning to TRBD1. The CDR3 is made up of 15 amino acids. The ends lost 4 bases at V and 5 bases at J; junction bases unmatched: 8. Germline-derived CDR1 and CDR2 are MGHRA and YSYEKL.

The chain links TRBV7-8 to TRBJ1-4, with 9 bases matching TRBD1. CDR3 length: 15 amino acids. In germline, CDR1 is SGHVS, CDR2 FQNEAQ. V lost 5 bases, J lost 5 bases, and 6 bases stayed unmatched. This CDR3 reads CASSPTGQGNEKLFF. CDR3 coding DNA: TGTGCCAGCAGCCCGACGGGACAGGGAAATGAAAAACTGTTTTTT.

The V and J genes are TRBV4-3 and TRBJ1-1; D is perhaps TRBD1 (6 bases). Trimming left V 9 bases short and J 3 bases short, with 14 bases between. Per the germline V gene, CDR1 is LGHNA and CDR2 is YSLEER. The CDR3 is made up of 13 amino acids. CDR3 bases: TGCGCCAGAGGAGGGGGGGCGGACACTGAAGCTTTCTTT. It is translated as CARGGGADTEAFF.

This sequence joins TRBV7-9 and TRBJ2-3; no firm D call. Trimming took off 2 bases at V and 0 bases at J, with 9 bases between the two ends. Germline CDR1 and CDR2: SEHNR and FQNEAQ (reference sequence). This CDR3 comprises 15 residues. CDR3 nucleotide sequence: TGTGCCAGCAGCTTACTGGCGGCTAGCACAGATACGCAGTATTTT. Its protein is CASSLLAASTDTQYF.

V is TRBV28 and J is TRBJ1-2; a possible D gene is TRBD1 (6 bases). Trimming stripped 7 bases from V and 6 bases from J, with 21 bases between. This CDR3 region has 15 residues. Germline lookup yields CDR1 MDHEN and CDR2 SYDVKM. The chain's CDR3 is CASIPGGGQINGYTF. CDR3 in DNA: TGTGCCAGCATTCCGGGGGGGGGACAAATAAATGGCTACACCTTC.

The chain couples TRBV7-2 to TRBJ2-1; D might be TRBD2 (6 bases). This CDR3 is 11 amino acids long. CDR1 is SGHTA and CDR2 is FQGNSA in the germline V gene. V was cut by 5 bases and J by 9 bases, with 8 bases left in between. The CDR3, as DNA: TGTGCCAGCAGCCCAGCGGGTGAGCAGTTCTTC. The encoded protein is CASSPAGEQFF.

This chain connects TRBV19 to TRBJ2-7, with D maybe TRBD1 (6 bases). In germline, CDR1 is LNHDA, CDR2 SQIVND (reference sequence). Trimming shortened V by 3 bases and J by 6 bases, and 12 bases separated the two germline ends. This CDR3 comprises 13 residues. The DNA for the CDR3 is TGTGCCAGTAGTATCGGGTACAGGGCCGAGCAGTACTTC. Translated: CASSIGYRAEQYF.

V is TRBV4-2 and J is TRBJ2-2, with 7 nucleotides matching TRBD1. Germline CDR1 LGHNA, CDR2 YNFKEQ. The CDR3 is 16 residues long. The ends lost 6 bases at V and 5 bases at J; junction bases unmatched: 12. CDR3 sequence (DNA): TGTGCCAGCAGACCCCTACCGACAGGGTCGACCGGGGAGCTGTTTTTT. Translation: CASRPLPTGSTGELFF.

This sequence joins TRBV28 and TRBJ2-7; D not resolved. Germline assignment: CDR1 MDHEN and CDR2 SYDVKM. Deletions cut 2 bases from V and 2 bases from J, with 10 bases between. There are 14 residues in the CDR3. CDR3 region: CASSLGSHPYEQYF. The DNA for the CDR3 is TGTGCCAGCAGTTTAGGCAGTCATCCCTACGAGCAGTACTTC. The full variable domain, in which reference TRBV28 and TRBJ2-7 provide the parts outside the CDR3, is DVKVTQSSRYLVKRTGEKVFLECVQDMDHENMFWYRQDPGLGLRLIYFSYDVKMKEKGDIPEGYSVSREKKERFSLILESASTNQTSMYLCASSLGSHPYEQYFGPGTRLTVT.

V is TRBV7-3 and J is TRBJ2-2; TRBD2 agrees at 10 bases. The CDR3 has 15 amino acids. J was trimmed by 6 bases and V by 4 bases; bases with no gene match: 5. Germline CDR1 is SGHTA and CDR2 is FQGTGA. The CDR3 DNA reads as TGTGCCAGCAGCTCCAGCGGGGGGGAAGCCGGGGAGCTGTTTTTT. Translating gives CASSSSGGEAGELFF.

This sequence joins TRBV19 and TRBJ2-2, with 8 bases aligning to TRBD2. J was trimmed by 0 bases and V by 2 bases; bases with no gene match: 5. CDR1 and CDR2 from the germline V gene are LNHDA and SQIVND (reference sequence). There are 17 residues in the CDR3. The CDR3 sequence is CASSIKRGSANTGELFF. As DNA, the CDR3 is TGTGCCAGTAGTATAAAGCGGGGGAGCGCGAACACCGGGGAGCTGTTTTTT.

V usage is TRBV7-2 and J usage is TRBJ1-2, with D possibly matching TRBD1 (5 bases). Germline V gene sequence: CDR1 SGHTA, CDR2 FQGNSA. The V gene lost 1 base and the J gene lost 6 bases, with 12 bases spanning the gap. The length of the CDR3 is 14 residues. The CDR3 loop reads CASSLGRGQDGYTF. The CDR3 bases are TGTGCCAGCAGCTTAGGGCGGGGCCAAGATGGCTACACCTTC. Drawing the rest from reference TRBV7-2 and TRBJ1-2, the complete variable domain is GAGVSQSPSNKVTEKGKDVELRCDPISGHTALYWYRQSLGQGLEFLIYFQGNSAPDKSGLPSDRFSAERTGGSVSTLTIQRTQQEDSAVYLCASSLGRGQDGYTFGSGTRLTVV.

The rearrangement uses TRBV10-3 and TRBJ2-3; 7 positions agree with TRBD1. V lost 6 bases, J lost 2 bases, and 5 bases stayed unmatched. The CDR3 runs to 14 residues. Germline V gene data show CDR1 as ENHRY and CDR2 as SYGVKD. CDR3 in DNA: TGTGCCATCAGGCCCGGGACAGCCACAGATACGCAGTATTTT. The encoded protein is CAIRPGTATDTQYF.

The V call is TRBV19, the J call TRBJ1-1, with unresolved D. The CDR3 spans 13 residues. V was shortened by 10 bases and J by 5 bases, with 17 bases between the two germline ends. CDR1 is LNHDA, CDR2 SQIVND, per germline (reference sequence). This chain's CDR3 is CATSIELGTEAFF. CDR3 coding DNA: TGTGCCACCTCAATTGAACTCGGGACTGAAGCTTTCTTT.

This sequence joins TRBV4-3 and TRBJ2-5; 7 nucleotides line up with TRBD1. Germline V CDR1 and CDR2: LGHNA, YSLEER. With V trimmed by 3 bases and J by 5 bases, 6 bases remained unmatched. The CDR3 consists of 14 residues. CDR3 in DNA: TGCGCCAGCAGCCAGGGGACAGTCCGGGAGACCCAGTACTTC. Encoded protein: CASSQGTVRETQYF.

The chain couples TRBV7-8 to TRBJ1-5; D remains ambiguous. Germline V gene data show CDR1 as SGHVS and CDR2 as FQNEAQ. V was cut by 5 bases and J by 7 bases, with 9 bases left in between. This CDR3 is built from 12 residues. CDR3: CASSHSGQPQHF. CDR3 nucleotides: TGTGCCAGCAGCCACAGCGGGCAGCCCCAGCATTTT.

The genes are TRBV19 and TRBJ1-4, with D maybe TRBD1 (5 bases). The germline V gene encodes CDR1 LNHDA and CDR2 SQIVND (reference sequence). The CDR3 has 16 residues. Trimming removed 5 bases at V and 7 bases at J, with 20 bases between. CDR3 DNA sequence: TGTGCCAGTAGTCCAGGGCAGCTCTCCGGTTTTGAAAAACTGTTTTTT. Translating gives CASSPGQLSGFEKLFF.

The chain recombines TRBV18 with TRBJ1-3; perhaps TRBD1 as D (6 bases). This CDR3 region has 14 residues. The germline gives CDR1 KGHSH, CDR2 LQKENI. The V and J ends lost 2 bases and 11 bases respectively, with 16 bases between them. CDR3 in amino acids: CASSPEQGGPAIYF. The CDR3 DNA reads TGTGCCAGCTCACCAGAACAGGGCGGCCCGGCCATATATTTT.

J is TRBJ1-1 and V is TRBV5-6; D uncertain. Germline assignment: CDR1 SGHDT and CDR2 YYEEEE. V was trimmed by 0 bases and J by 3 bases, leaving 12 bases between them. CDR3 length: 15 amino acids. The CDR3 DNA reads TGTGCCAGCAGCTTGGATTCAGGTTTCGACACTGAAGCTTTCTTT. Translating gives CASSLDSGFDTEAFF.

Turning to this clone: The same CDR3 also results from other DNA sequences found in this sample. The chain is built from TRBV29-1 and TRBJ2-5; D gene ambiguous. CDR3 length: 12 amino acids. Germline V CDR1 and CDR2: SQVTM, ANQGSEA. Trimming removed 6 bases from V and 7 bases from J, with 15 bases in between. CDR3 amino acids: CSVASSTGTQYF. As DNA, the CDR3 is TGCAGCGTAGCAAGTTCGACGGGGACCCAGTACTTC.

The rearrangement joins TRBV6-5 to TRBJ1-6, with D perhaps matching TRBD1 (6 bases). V lost 0 bases and J lost 5, with 11 bases in between. The CDR3 is made up of 16 amino acids. Germline CDR1 and CDR2: MNHEY and SVGAGI. The CDR3 sequence: CASSYSLYRDNSPLHF. CDR3 bases: TGTGCCAGCAGTTACTCATTATACAGGGATAATTCACCCCTCCACTTT.

The chain has TRBV19 and TRBJ2-7; D possibly corresponds to TRBD1 (6 bases). Germline-derived CDR1 and CDR2 are LNHDA and SQIVND (reference sequence). This CDR3 has 15 amino acids. V was trimmed by 4 bases and J by 4 bases, leaving 17 bases between them. CDR3 sequence reads: CASSSSRGKGYEQYF. The CDR3 bases are TGTGCCAGTAGTAGTAGCAGGGGTAAAGGATACGAGCAGTACTTC.

V gene TRBV9 combines with J gene TRBJ1-1; a possible D gene is TRBD1 (5 bases). CDR1 and CDR2 from the germline V gene are SGDLS and YYNGEE. V lost 0 bases and J 9 bases, leaving 9 bases between the germline ends. The CDR3 consists of 12 residues. CDR3 sequence (DNA): TGTGCCAGCAGCGTAGCGGAGGGGAAAGCTTTCTTT. As protein: CASSVAEGKAFF.

Concerning this clone itself: A read error may produce the germline difference seen at one junction end. This sample also contains other DNA sequences that code for the same CDR3. The V and J genes are TRBV9 and TRBJ1-5; 9 nucleotides agree with TRBD1. This CDR3 is 14 amino acids long. The V gene's germline CDR1 is SGDLS and CDR2 YYNGEE. The CDR3 is CASSAGQGGQPQHF. The CDR3 coding sequence is TGTGCCAGCAGCGCGGGACAGGGTGGTCAGCCCCAGCACTTT.